This TCR beta chain was found in a study of monozygotic twins with cystic fibrosis. J lost 7 bases, V lost 4 bases, and 10 bases had no gene match. The CDR3 totals 15 residues. Germline V lookup: CDR1 SGHDT, CDR2 YYEEEE. TCRdb's copy holds only in-frame clones and misses some; the assay was immunoSEQ multiplex PCR. This table holds about 9,600 clones, about 90% found once. The material sequenced was blood. V gene TRBV5-6 combines with J gene TRBJ1-4; 7 nucleotides align to TRBD1. The receptor was isolated from a boy aged 2 to 9 with cystic fibrosis. In nucleotides, the CDR3 is TGTGCCAGCAGCGCCGGGACAGCCAATATTGAAAAACTGTTTTTT. Its protein is CASSAGTANIEKLFF.